The T cell receptor beta chain described here comes from a study of pediatric ulcerative colitis. The length of the CDR3 is 13 residues. Deletions cut 4 bases from V and 2 bases from J, with 6 bases between. The germline V gene encodes CDR1 SEHNR and CDR2 FQNEAQ (reference sequence). One to two pinch biopsies were taken from the rectum during colonoscopy. Some clones are missing from TCRdb's copy, which holds only in-frame ones; the method was immunoSEQ multiplex PCR. The sample lists tens of thousands of clones, more than 65% occurring once. Overall study results and limits: Blood-rectal clonal overlap within each person was significantly higher in ulcerative colitis patients than controls.

Concerning this clone: Antigen: not known.

J is TRBJ1-3 and V is TRBV7-9, with D unclear. The TCR sequence derives from a boy younger than 18 with severe ulcerative colitis. The sample comprised gut tissue. The CDR3 region is CASSSSTGNTIYF. The CDR3 DNA reads TGTGCCAGCAGCTCCAGTACTGGAAACACCATATATTTT.